A selection of T cell receptor beta chains follows, all from one sample in a study of T cell repertoires in cytomegalovirus infection. TCRdb called the reads again in MiXCR, with one record for every CDR3 protein. The sample shows about 140,000 distinct CDR3 sequences, about 6.3% of them seen only once. Sequenced: PBMCs. The receptors come from a human donor in good health (CMV status not recorded). Some clones in this sample may be carry-over from other donors' samples. CDR3s include the opening cysteine and the closing phenylalanine or tryptophan. Fields, in order: clone size, D gene, J gene, V gene, CDR3 DNA, CDR3 protein. The D gene is left open where the match is weak. Some rows have no size entry. The others give once, few or many, or a class for an expanded clone.

abundance: medium-sized
d_gene: TRBD2
j_gene: TRBJ2-7
v_gene: TRBV28
CDR3nt: TGTGCCAGCAGTTTATGGGCCCCGGGACTAGCGGGGGACTACGAGCAGTACTTC
CDR3aa: CASSLWAPGLAGDYEQYF

abundance: many
d_gene: TRBD2
j_gene: TRBJ2-3
v_gene: TRBV7-9
CDR3nt: TGTGCCAGCAGCCCGCCCGAGGCGGGGGGCACAGATACGCAGTATTTT
CDR3aa: CASSPPEAGGTDTQYF

abundance: many
d_gene: NA
j_gene: TRBJ2-1
v_gene: TRBV6-2/TRBV6-3
CDR3nt: TGTGCCAGCAGTTACACAAGCGGGCTTGAGCAGTTCTTC
CDR3aa: CASSYTSGLEQFF

abundance: many
d_gene: TRBD1
j_gene: TRBJ2-3
v_gene: TRBV28
CDR3nt: TGTGCCAGCAGTTTTAGTCGACAGGGGACGGGTACGCAGTATTTT
CDR3aa: CASSFSRQGTGTQYF

abundance: many
d_gene: TRBD2
j_gene: TRBJ2-1
v_gene: TRBV20-1
CDR3nt: TGCAGTGCCAGGACTAGCGGGGTTTACAATGAGCAGTTCTTC
CDR3aa: CSARTSGVYNEQFF

abundance: few
d_gene: NA
j_gene: TRBJ1-4
v_gene: TRBV6-2/TRBV6-3
CDR3nt: TGTGCCTCCAGAGGGCTGATTAATGAAAAACTGTTTTTT
CDR3aa: CASRGLINEKLFF

abundance: few
d_gene: NA
j_gene: TRBJ1-6
v_gene: TRBV7-3
CDR3nt: TGTGCCAGCAGCTTAAGGGGCAGTCTGTCACCCCTCCACTTT
CDR3aa: CASSLRGSLSPLHF

abundance: many
d_gene: NA
j_gene: TRBJ1-2
v_gene: TRBV20-1
CDR3nt: TGCAGTGCTAGTGTGAACCGTGGGCTCGTCGATGGCTACACCTTC
CDR3aa: CSASVNRGLVDGYTF

abundance: few
d_gene: NA
j_gene: TRBJ2-1
v_gene: TRBV20-1
CDR3nt: TGCAGTGCCGAATCCGGGACGAAGGCTTACAATGAGCAGTTCTTC
CDR3aa: CSAESGTKAYNEQFF

abundance: NA
d_gene: NA
j_gene: TRBJ2-7
v_gene: TRBV11-2
CDR3nt: TGTGCCAGCAGCTTAGATGCAGGGTCCCTCTACGAGCAGTACTTC
CDR3aa: CASSLDAGSLYEQYF

abundance: many
d_gene: NA
j_gene: TRBJ2-2
v_gene: TRBV4-1
CDR3nt: TGCGCCAGCAGCCAAGAGAAGTGGAACACCGGGGAGCTGTTTTTT
CDR3aa: CASSQEKWNTGELFF

abundance: many
d_gene: NA
j_gene: TRBJ2-5
v_gene: TRBV12-3/TRBV12-4
CDR3nt: TGTGCCAGCAGACGTACGGGGCTGGAGACCCAGTACTTC
CDR3aa: CASRRTGLETQYF

abundance: few
d_gene: NA
j_gene: TRBJ2-1
v_gene: TRBV7-6
CDR3nt: TGTGCCAGCAGCTCCAGCGGAGGGGGTATAAATGAGCAGTTCTTC
CDR3aa: CASSSSGGGINEQFF

abundance: NA
d_gene: NA
j_gene: TRBJ2-1
v_gene: TRBV4-2
CDR3nt: TGTGCCAGCAGCCAATTACTCTACAATGAGCAGTTCTTC
CDR3aa: CASSQLLYNEQFF

abundance: many
d_gene: TRBD1
j_gene: TRBJ2-2
v_gene: TRBV7-9
CDR3nt: TGTGCCAGCACAGGGACAGCGAACACCGGGGAGCTGTTTTTT
CDR3aa: CASTGTANTGELFF

abundance: many
d_gene: TRBD2
j_gene: TRBJ2-3
v_gene: TRBV7-2
CDR3nt: TGTGCCAGCAGCGCCCCTAGCGGGGGCCTAGATACGCAGTATTTT
CDR3aa: CASSAPSGGLDTQYF

abundance: many
d_gene: NA
j_gene: TRBJ2-7
v_gene: TRBV11-2
CDR3nt: TGTGCCAGCAGCTTAGAGCAGGGGCCGACCTACGAGCAGTACTTC
CDR3aa: CASSLEQGPTYEQYF

abundance: many
d_gene: TRBD1
j_gene: TRBJ1-5
v_gene: TRBV20-1
CDR3nt: TGCAGTGCCCCGGGACAGGGCAATCAGCCCCAGCATTTT
CDR3aa: CSAPGQGNQPQHF

abundance: many
d_gene: NA
j_gene: TRBJ2-5
v_gene: TRBV28
CDR3nt: TGTGCCAGCAGTTTAGCCGCGACAGAGCAGCAAGAGACCCAGTACTTC
CDR3aa: CASSLAATEQQETQYF

abundance: many
d_gene: TRBD1
j_gene: TRBJ2-1
v_gene: TRBV19
CDR3nt: TGTGCCAGTAGTATGCCGGGACAGGGCGCGCTCGACAATGAGCAGTTCTTC
CDR3aa: CASSMPGQGALDNEQFF

abundance: many
d_gene: NA
j_gene: TRBJ2-3
v_gene: TRBV7-6
CDR3nt: TGTGCCAGCAGCCCACGACTAACAGATACGCAGTATTTT
CDR3aa: CASSPRLTDTQYF

abundance: NA
d_gene: TRBD1
j_gene: TRBJ2-1
v_gene: TRBV7-2
CDR3nt: TGTGCCAGCAGCTTGGACAGGGGAGACGAGCAGTTCTTC
CDR3aa: CASSLDRGDEQFF

abundance: many
d_gene: NA
j_gene: TRBJ1-3
v_gene: TRBV7-8
CDR3nt: TGTGCCAGCAGCTTCTCGGGCCAGAATTCTGGAAACACCATATATTTT
CDR3aa: CASSFSGQNSGNTIYF

abundance: many
d_gene: NA
j_gene: TRBJ2-6
v_gene: TRBV7-2
CDR3nt: TGTGCCAGCAGCAATCCGACATCTGGGGCCAACGTCCTGACTTTC
CDR3aa: CASSNPTSGANVLTF

abundance: many
d_gene: TRBD1
j_gene: TRBJ1-2
v_gene: TRBV7-2
CDR3nt: TGTGCCAGCAGCTCACGAGGACCTGACAGGGCCCGAGCTAACTATGGCTACACCTTC
CDR3aa: CASSSRGPDRARANYGYTF

abundance: many
d_gene: NA
j_gene: TRBJ2-3
v_gene: TRBV5-1
CDR3nt: TGCGCCAGCAGAGGGGATGCATCAGATACGCAGTATTTT
CDR3aa: CASRGDASDTQYF

abundance: many
d_gene: NA
j_gene: TRBJ1-1
v_gene: TRBV20-1
CDR3nt: TGCAGTGCCATATACTTGAACACTGAAGCTTTCTTT
CDR3aa: CSAIYLNTEAFF

abundance: few
d_gene: NA
j_gene: TRBJ1-6
v_gene: TRBV12-3/TRBV12-4
CDR3nt: TGTGCCAGCAGTATCAGAGGTAGTGGTTCACCCCTCCACTTT
CDR3aa: CASSIRGSGSPLHF

abundance: many
d_gene: NA
j_gene: TRBJ1-1
v_gene: TRBV7-2
CDR3nt: TGTGCCAGCAGCTTAGTCGGGGGAGGTAACACTGAAGCTTTCTTT
CDR3aa: CASSLVGGGNTEAFF

abundance: many
d_gene: TRBD2
j_gene: TRBJ2-3
v_gene: TRBV5-1
CDR3nt: TGCGCCAGCAGCTTAGAGAGCGGGGGGAGCACAGATACGCAGTATTTT
CDR3aa: CASSLESGGSTDTQYF

abundance: NA
d_gene: TRBD1
j_gene: TRBJ1-2
v_gene: TRBV18
CDR3nt: TGTGCCAGCTCACCCCAAGGGACAGGGGGCGCACGTGGCTACACCTTC
CDR3aa: CASSPQGTGGARGYTF

abundance: many
d_gene: NA
j_gene: TRBJ1-1
v_gene: TRBV7-2
CDR3nt: TGTGCCAGCACCTCCTTACCCTTCCACGAAAGGGGCCGCGGTGGGAACACTGAAGCTTTCTTT
CDR3aa: CASTSLPFHERGRGGNTEAFF

abundance: many
d_gene: NA
j_gene: TRBJ2-2
v_gene: TRBV7-2
CDR3nt: TGTGCCAGCAGCTTAGCACGAACCGGGGAGCTGTTTTTT
CDR3aa: CASSLARTGELFF

abundance: many
d_gene: NA
j_gene: TRBJ1-2
v_gene: TRBV19
CDR3nt: TGTGCCAGCTTAAGACCGGGCAGTGGGAGCTATGGCTACACCTTC
CDR3aa: CASLRPGSGSYGYTF

abundance: NA
d_gene: NA
j_gene: TRBJ1-5
v_gene: TRBV3-1
CDR3nt: TGTGCCAGCAGCCAAGTCGGTCAGCCCCAGCATTTT
CDR3aa: CASSQVGQPQHF

abundance: many
d_gene: TRBD2
j_gene: TRBJ2-1
v_gene: TRBV7-2
CDR3nt: TGTGCCAGCAGCTTAAACAGCGGGGGGGCCGGAAATGAGCAGTTCTTC
CDR3aa: CASSLNSGGAGNEQFF

abundance: few
d_gene: NA
j_gene: TRBJ1-4
v_gene: TRBV20-1
CDR3nt: TGCAGTGCTAGTATGTCGCAGCTTAATGAAAAACTGTTTTTT
CDR3aa: CSASMSQLNEKLFF

abundance: few
d_gene: NA
j_gene: TRBJ1-5
v_gene: TRBV18
CDR3nt: TGTGCCAGCTCACAGGGTGAGGGCAATCAGCCCCAGCATTTT
CDR3aa: CASSQGEGNQPQHF

abundance: NA
d_gene: TRBD2
j_gene: TRBJ2-5
v_gene: TRBV4-2
CDR3nt: TGTGCCAGCAGCCCGAAAGGGCCCGTCGTTAGCGGGGGGACCCAAGAGACCCAGTACTTC
CDR3aa: CASSPKGPVVSGGTQETQYF

abundance: many
d_gene: NA
j_gene: TRBJ1-1
v_gene: TRBV19
CDR3nt: TGTGCCAGTAGTATAGGCCGAGACACTGAAGCTTTCTTT
CDR3aa: CASSIGRDTEAFF

abundance: few
d_gene: NA
j_gene: TRBJ2-7
v_gene: TRBV5-1
CDR3nt: TGCGCCAGCAGCAGGATCAACGTGGACGCCTACGAGCAGTACTTC
CDR3aa: CASSRINVDAYEQYF

abundance: many
d_gene: NA
j_gene: TRBJ2-7
v_gene: TRBV7-2
CDR3nt: TGTGCCAGCAGCACACAGCCGGGAGACACCTACGAGCAGTACTTC
CDR3aa: CASSTQPGDTYEQYF

abundance: many
d_gene: NA
j_gene: TRBJ1-5
v_gene: TRBV7-2
CDR3nt: TGTGCCAGCAGCCGGGGGGGGGGGTTGCAGCCCCAGCATTTT
CDR3aa: CASSRGGGLQPQHF

abundance: few
d_gene: TRBD1
j_gene: TRBJ2-2
v_gene: TRBV7-9
CDR3nt: TGTGCCAGCAGCTTGCATCCGGGACAGGGGTTGACCGGGGAGCTGTTTTTT
CDR3aa: CASSLHPGQGLTGELFF

abundance: few
d_gene: NA
j_gene: TRBJ2-7
v_gene: TRBV28
CDR3nt: TGTGCCAGCAGTTTTCCACTAACCTACGAGCAGTACTTC
CDR3aa: CASSFPLTYEQYF

abundance: many
d_gene: NA
j_gene: TRBJ2-5
v_gene: TRBV19
CDR3nt: TGTGCCAGTAGTATGCAACGCCCGGACAGCGAAGAGACCCAGTACTTC
CDR3aa: CASSMQRPDSEETQYF

abundance: NA
d_gene: TRBD1
j_gene: TRBJ2-3
v_gene: TRBV29-1
CDR3nt: TGCAGCGTTGAACCCCCCCGGGACAGGGAGCGCACAGATACGCAGTATTTT
CDR3aa: CSVEPPRDRERTDTQYF

abundance: many
d_gene: NA
j_gene: TRBJ1-1
v_gene: TRBV6-2/TRBV6-3
CDR3nt: TGTGCCAGCAGTTACGGAACCACTGAAGCTTTCTTT
CDR3aa: CASSYGTTEAFF

abundance: few
d_gene: NA
j_gene: TRBJ1-4
v_gene: TRBV4-2
CDR3nt: TGTGCCAGCAGCCAAGCGGAACAGCGTAATGAAAAACTGTTTTTT
CDR3aa: CASSQAEQRNEKLFF

abundance: many
d_gene: TRBD2
j_gene: TRBJ2-7
v_gene: TRBV6-2/TRBV6-3
CDR3nt: TGTGCCAGCACCGGGACTAGCGGGGGGAAAGAGCAGTACTTC
CDR3aa: CASTGTSGGKEQYF

abundance: many
d_gene: NA
j_gene: TRBJ2-1
v_gene: TRBV4-3
CDR3nt: TGCGCCAGCAGCCTTGGCAGGGCTCAGCACAATGAGCAGTTCTTC
CDR3aa: CASSLGRAQHNEQFF

abundance: few
d_gene: NA
j_gene: TRBJ1-2
v_gene: TRBV30
CDR3nt: TGTGCCTGGAGGCGGGACACTCACTATGGCTACACCTTC
CDR3aa: CAWRRDTHYGYTF

abundance: many
d_gene: NA
j_gene: TRBJ1-2
v_gene: TRBV6-6
CDR3nt: TGTGCCAGCAGTTACTCTCCCGGGACATCGGAACGATTGGAGTCGGGCTACACCTTC
CDR3aa: CASSYSPGTSERLESGYTF

abundance: many
d_gene: NA
j_gene: TRBJ1-2
v_gene: TRBV19
CDR3nt: TGTGCCAGTAGTTCCACGGATAATCTCTATGGCTACACCTTC
CDR3aa: CASSSTDNLYGYTF

abundance: many
d_gene: NA
j_gene: TRBJ2-7
v_gene: TRBV7-2
CDR3nt: TGTGCCAGCACCTCCCTGCCGAGAGGTTTCGGCGAGCAGTACTTC
CDR3aa: CASTSLPRGFGEQYF

abundance: many
d_gene: NA
j_gene: TRBJ2-1
v_gene: TRBV29-1
CDR3nt: TGCAGCGTGGGCCACAACGAGCAGTTCTTC
CDR3aa: CSVGHNEQFF

abundance: NA
d_gene: NA
j_gene: TRBJ1-1
v_gene: TRBV4-3
CDR3nt: TGCGCCAGCAGCCCGTCGACTCTGAGTAACACTGAAGCTTTCTTT
CDR3aa: CASSPSTLSNTEAFF

abundance: NA
d_gene: NA
j_gene: TRBJ1-2
v_gene: TRBV5-1
CDR3nt: TGCGCCAGCAGCCCAGATGCGCGACTATATGGCTACACCTTC
CDR3aa: CASSPDARLYGYTF

abundance: many
d_gene: TRBD1
j_gene: TRBJ2-3
v_gene: TRBV27
CDR3nt: TGTGCCAGCAGTTTCAGAAAGACAGGGATTAGCACAGATACGCAGTATTTT
CDR3aa: CASSFRKTGISTDTQYF